These T cell receptor beta chains were read from a single sample in a study of cytomegalovirus exposure and HLA in healthy donors. Sequencing was performed with immunoSEQ multiplex PCR; in TCRdb, only in-frame clones are kept and a portion is missing. Of roughly 160,000 clones in the sample, approximately 84% were seen once. Sequencing was carried out using PBMCs. These receptors all come from a young man in good health and CMV-seropositive. The CDR3 runs from the conserved cysteine through the conserved F or W. The order of the fields is D gene, V gene, J gene, clone size, CDR3 protein, CDR3 DNA. The D gene is left open where the match is weak. Part of the rows lack a size; the others show once, few, many or a class for expanded clones.

.	TRBV4-1	TRBJ2-5	.	CASSQDEGHGETQYF	TGCGCCAGCAGCCAAGATGAGGGACACGGAGAGACCCAGTACTTC
TRBD1	TRBV7-2	TRBJ2-5	.	CASSLRTGAETQYF	TGTGCCAGCAGCCTTCGGACAGGGGCCGAGACCCAGTACTTC
.	TRBV9	TRBJ2-1	.	CASSVVPYGAYNEQFF	TGTGCCAGCAGCGTAGTTCCCTACGGGGCCTACAATGAGCAGTTCTTC
.	TRBV7-6	TRBJ2-2	.	CASSQGSTGELFF	TGTGCCAGCAGCCAGGGGAGTACCGGGGAGCTGTTTTTT
TRBD2	TRBV4-3	TRBJ2-3	.	CASSQEKVAGAADTQYF	TGCGCCAGCAGCCAAGAGAAGGTAGCGGGAGCCGCAGATACGCAGTATTTT
TRBD2	TRBV11-1	TRBJ2-1	.	CASSPPNLGLARYNEQFF	TGTGCCAGCAGCCCCCCCAACCTGGGACTAGCACGCTACAATGAGCAGTTCTTC
.	TRBV7-9	TRBJ2-1	.	CASSSTLGTTGSHEQFF	TGTGCCAGCAGCTCTACCCTCGGGACAACTGGGTCCCATGAGCAGTTCTTC
.	TRBV11-3	TRBJ2-3	.	CASSLGAQGTTDTQYF	TGTGCCAGCAGCTTAGGGGCCCAGGGGACCACAGATACGCAGTATTTT
.	TRBV6-1	TRBJ1-2	.	CASSERGDGYTF	TGTGCCAGCAGTGAACGGGGAGACGGCTACACCTTC
TRBD1	TRBV2	TRBJ1-2	.	CASSFTGTGYGYTF	TGTGCCAGCAGCTTCACCGGGACAGGCTATGGCTACACCTTC
TRBD2	TRBV10-3	TRBJ2-7	.	CAISQGLSTYEQYF	TGTGCCATCAGTCAGGGACTATCTACCTACGAGCAGTACTTC
TRBD2	TRBV9	TRBJ2-3	few	CASSPIAGGRTDTQYF	TGTGCCAGCAGCCCAATAGCGGGAGGAAGGACAGATACGCAGTATTTT
.	TRBV5-4	TRBJ2-5	.	CASSLGLEETQYF	TGTGCCAGCAGCTTGGGGCTAGAAGAGACCCAGTACTTC
.	TRBV7-9	TRBJ2-5	.	CSSSLFGGAQETQYF	TGTTCCAGCAGCTTATTCGGTGGGGCTCAAGAGACCCAGTACTTC
TRBD1	TRBV7-9	TRBJ1-1	.	CSSSPWTGGEAFF	TGTTCCAGCAGCCCCTGGACAGGGGGTGAAGCTTTCTTT
.	TRBV6-6	TRBJ2-3	.	CASSFRGADTQYF	TGTGCCAGCAGTTTCAGGGGTGCAGATACGCAGTATTTT
.	TRBV4-3	TRBJ2-1	once	CASSQGPSSYNEQFF	TGCGCCAGCAGCCAAGGGCCCAGCTCCTACAATGAGCAGTTCTTC
TRBD1	TRBV27	TRBJ1-2	once	CASGLNRGGYGYTF	TGTGCCAGCGGCCTGAACAGGGGTGGCTATGGCTACACCTTC
TRBD2	TRBV7-9	TRBJ2-3	.	CASSPSGRAADTQYF	TGTGCCAGCAGCCCTAGCGGGAGGGCGGCAGATACGCAGTATTTT
TRBD2	TRBV7-8	TRBJ2-7	.	CASSLGLAVYEQYF	TGTGCCAGCAGCTTAGGACTAGCGGTATACGAGCAGTACTTC
.	TRBV5-1	TRBJ2-2	.	CASSRGHSSVTNTGELFF	TGCGCCAGCAGCCGCGGTCACTCTAGCGTAACGAACACCGGGGAGCTGTTTTTT
.	TRBV4-2	TRBJ1-2	.	CASSQDRGGFYGYTF	TGTGCCAGCAGCCAAGACCGTGGCGGATTCTATGGCTACACCTTC
.	TRBV28	TRBJ2-1	once	CASTGTTIYNEQFF	TGTGCCAGCACTGGGACAACCATCTACAATGAGCAGTTCTTC
.	TRBV2	TRBJ1-5	.	CASCSQSNQPQHF	TGTGCCAGCTGCTCGCAGTCCAATCAGCCCCAGCATTTT
.	TRBV5-4	TRBJ2-5	.	CASSYFRETQYF	TGTGCCAGCAGCTACTTTCGGGAGACCCAGTACTTC
.	TRBV6-5	TRBJ1-1	.	CASSRSGALEAFF	TGTGCCAGCAGCCGTTCTGGGGCCCTTGAAGCTTTCTTT
.	TRBV18	TRBJ2-5	.	CASSPTDQETQYF	TGTGCCAGCTCACCGACAGACCAAGAGACCCAGTACTTC
.	TRBV27	TRBJ2-5	.	CASSSRGVETQYF	TGTGCCAGCAGTTCCAGGGGGGTAGAGACCCAGTACTTC
TRBD2	TRBV27	TRBJ2-1	.	CASNMGGAYNEQFF	TGTGCCAGCAACATGGGGGGGGCCTACAATGAGCAGTTCTTC
TRBD2	TRBV5-1	TRBJ2-1	.	CASSPGLAASYNEQFF	TGCGCCAGCAGCCCGGGACTAGCGGCCTCCTACAATGAGCAGTTCTTC
.	TRBV5-1	TRBJ1-2	.	CASSSTGTRSDYTF	TGCGCCAGCAGCTCTACAGGAACCCGAAGTGACTACACCTTC
.	TRBV4-1	TRBJ2-7	.	CASSQVSGGFYEQYF	TGCGCCAGCAGCCAAGTTAGTGGCGGTTTCTACGAGCAGTACTTC
.	TRBV5-1	TRBJ2-3	.	CASRTGPGDTQYF	TGCGCCAGCAGAACCGGCCCGGGGGATACGCAGTATTTT
TRBD1	TRBV5-5	TRBJ2-1	.	CASSWTGGREQFF	TGTGCCAGCAGCTGGACAGGGGGCCGCGAGCAGTTCTTC